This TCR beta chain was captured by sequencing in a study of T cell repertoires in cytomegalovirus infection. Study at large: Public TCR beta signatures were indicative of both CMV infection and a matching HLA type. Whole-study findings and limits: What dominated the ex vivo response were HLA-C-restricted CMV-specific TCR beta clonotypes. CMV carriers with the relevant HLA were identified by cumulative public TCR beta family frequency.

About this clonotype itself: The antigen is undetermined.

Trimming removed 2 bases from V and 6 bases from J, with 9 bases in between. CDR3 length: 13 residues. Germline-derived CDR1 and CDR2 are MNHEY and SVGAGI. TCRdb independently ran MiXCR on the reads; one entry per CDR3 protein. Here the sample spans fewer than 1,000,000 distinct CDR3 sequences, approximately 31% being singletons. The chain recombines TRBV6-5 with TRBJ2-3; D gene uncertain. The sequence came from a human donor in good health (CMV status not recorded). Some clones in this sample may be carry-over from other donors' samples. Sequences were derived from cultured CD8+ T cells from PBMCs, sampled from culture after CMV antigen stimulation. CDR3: CASSYPARDTQYF. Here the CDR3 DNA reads TGTGCCAGCAGTTACCCCGCCCGGGATACGCAGTATTTT.